Listed below are T cell receptor beta chains from one sample, sequenced in a study of T cell responses to AZD1222 COVID-19 vaccine. Here immunoSEQ multiplex PCR was the method, and the copy in TCRdb shows in-frame clones only, minus some. The sample yields tens of thousands of clones, approximately 88% seen once. The sample in question was peripheral blood, obtained 28 days after the second AZD1222 dose. All receptors derive from an adult who received the AZD1222 COVID-19 vaccine. Both conserved end residues are part of each CDR3. A row's size may be missing; if present it is once, few, many or a size class.

v_gene	abundance	CDR3aa
TRBV5-1	.	CASSWGPPLPLVAKNIQYF
TRBV19	.	CASTRGLGEKLFF
TRBV18	.	CASSPAGGEVNTEAFF
TRBV11-2	.	CASSFSTGPTYEQYF
TRBV18	.	CASSQAGSYNEQFF
TRBV23-1	.	CASSQEDSYSNQPQHF
TRBV3-1/TRBV3-2	.	CASSLGQGSQPQHF
TRBV19	.	CASSIETGGSEKLFF
TRBV27	.	CASSLNRGQGEQYF
TRBV4-1	.	CASSQGPGMNTEAFF
TRBV5-1	.	CASSPAGGGVYGYTF
TRBV29-1	.	CSARGGVNTEAFF
TRBV2	.	CASRLGVGTEAFF
TRBV15	.	CATSRENLVEAFF
TRBV4-2	few	CASSQGGAGEKLFF
TRBV18	.	CASSSYRDSGGRNTEAFF
TRBV28	.	CASSLQYGYTF
TRBV2	.	CAIFPGASTDTQYF
TRBV7-3	.	CASGEVSSPEQFF
TRBV7-8	few	CASSWDRTTDTQYF
TRBV27	few	CASADSGKVDGYTF
TRBV9	.	CASSAQTIGTDTQYF
TRBV19	.	CASRKETMNTEAFF
TRBV4-3	.	CASSQGSPAGETQYF
TRBV6-6	.	CATDLSGTGELFF
TRBV18	.	CASSPFPGQTFATNEKLFF
TRBV7-9	few	CASSSHQGSYEQYF
TRBV25-1	.	CASRSGNQPQHF
TRBV5-1	.	CASSLAGTDTGELFF
TRBV7-9	few	CASSFGLTPTSVQYF
TRBV19	.	CASSIRGQLYGYTF
TRBV30	.	CAWTRDSNQPQHF
TRBV2	.	CASSMGLDYGYTF
TRBV12-5	.	CASGWGQRNTEAFF
TRBV6-2/TRBV6-3	.	CASSLGTGPYEQYF
TRBV25-1	.	CASSEGLQPQHF
TRBV6-5	.	CASSPWTANYGYTF
TRBV6-2/TRBV6-3	.	CASSYVLAGVTDTQYF
TRBV3-1/TRBV3-2	.	CASSQDTGDHSGANVLTF
TRBV25-1	few	CASSGPGLAGYEQYF
TRBV19	.	CASSSTSGYHEQYF
TRBV7-2	once	CASSFGGLNTEAFF
TRBV4-2	.	CASSQAVRNTGELFF
TRBV30	once	CAWNEGSNQPQHF
TRBV5-6	.	CASSLEGGRQPQHF
TRBV21-1	many	CASSTPGQRYEQYF
TRBV7-9	.	CASSPPGVVVEKLFF
TRBV19	.	CASSKGFNQPQHF